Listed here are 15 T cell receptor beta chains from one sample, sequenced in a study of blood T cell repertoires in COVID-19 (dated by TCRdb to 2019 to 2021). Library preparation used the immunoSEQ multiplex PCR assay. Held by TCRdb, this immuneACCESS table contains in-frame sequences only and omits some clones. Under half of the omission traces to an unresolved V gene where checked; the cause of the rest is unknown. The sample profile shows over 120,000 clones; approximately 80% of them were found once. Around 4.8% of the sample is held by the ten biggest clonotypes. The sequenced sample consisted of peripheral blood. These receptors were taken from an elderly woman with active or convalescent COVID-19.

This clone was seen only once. CDR3 protein: CASMSTTQGEAFF. The CDR3, as DNA: TGTGCCAGCATGTCGACTACCCAAGGCGAAGCTTTCTTT. V and J are TRBV12-3 or TRBV12-4 and TRBJ1-1; D is uncertain. The CDR3 consists of 13 residues. Trimming took off 7 bases at V and 8 bases at J, with 17 bases between the two ends.

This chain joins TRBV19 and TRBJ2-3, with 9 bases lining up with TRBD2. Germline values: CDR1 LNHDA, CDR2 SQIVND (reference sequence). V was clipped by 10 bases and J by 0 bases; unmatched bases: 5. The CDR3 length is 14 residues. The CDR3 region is CATQTSGSTDTQYF. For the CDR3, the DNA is TGTGCCACGCAGACTAGCGGAAGCACAGATACGCAGTATTTT.

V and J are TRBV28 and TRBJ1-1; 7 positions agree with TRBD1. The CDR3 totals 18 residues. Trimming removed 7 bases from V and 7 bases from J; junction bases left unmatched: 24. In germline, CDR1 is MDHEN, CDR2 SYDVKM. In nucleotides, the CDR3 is TGTGCCAGCACCAGCCAGGGCGGCGATAGGACAGGATACCTTGAAGCTTTCTTT. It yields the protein CASTSQGGDRTGYLEAFF.

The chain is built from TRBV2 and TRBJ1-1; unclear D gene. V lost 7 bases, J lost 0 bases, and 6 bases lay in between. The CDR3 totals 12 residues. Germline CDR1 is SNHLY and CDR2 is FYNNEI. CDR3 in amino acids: CASMPVNTEAFF. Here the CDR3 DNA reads TGTGCCAGCATGCCGGTGAACACTGAAGCTTTCTTT.

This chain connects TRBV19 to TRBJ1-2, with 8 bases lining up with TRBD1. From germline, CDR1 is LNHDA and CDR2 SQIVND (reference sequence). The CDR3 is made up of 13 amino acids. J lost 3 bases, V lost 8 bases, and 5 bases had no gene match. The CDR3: CASYRDRYYGYTF. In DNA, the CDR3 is TGTGCCAGTTACCGGGACAGGTACTATGGCTACACCTTC.

As DNA, the CDR3 is TGCAGTGCGGGATTCAGGGGTACGCAGTATTTT. As protein: CSAGFRGTQYF. The chain links TRBV20-1 to TRBJ2-3; tentative D call: TRBD1 (6 bases). In germline, CDR1 is DFQATT, CDR2 SNEGSKA (reference sequence). Deletions cut 6 bases from V and 8 bases from J, with 12 bases between. The CDR3 is made up of 11 amino acids.

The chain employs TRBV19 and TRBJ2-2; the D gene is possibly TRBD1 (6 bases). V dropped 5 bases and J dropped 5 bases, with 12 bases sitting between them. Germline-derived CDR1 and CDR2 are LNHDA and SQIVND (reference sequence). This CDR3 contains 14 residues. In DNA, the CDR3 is TGTGCCAGTAGTGAGGACAGACGAACCGGGGAGCTGTTTTTT. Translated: CASSEDRRTGELFF.

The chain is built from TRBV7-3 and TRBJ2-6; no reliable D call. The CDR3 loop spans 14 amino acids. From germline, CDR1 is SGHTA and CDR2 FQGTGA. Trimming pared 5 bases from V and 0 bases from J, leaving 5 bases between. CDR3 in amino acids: CASSPNSGANVLTF. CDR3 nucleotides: TGTGCCAGCAGCCCAAACTCTGGGGCCAACGTCCTGACTTTC.

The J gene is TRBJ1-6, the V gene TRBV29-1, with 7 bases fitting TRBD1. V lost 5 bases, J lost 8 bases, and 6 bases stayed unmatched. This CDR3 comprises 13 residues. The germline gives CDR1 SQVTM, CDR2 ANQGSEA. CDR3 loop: CSVQDRTYSPLHF. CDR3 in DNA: TGCAGCGTTCAGGACAGGACCTATTCACCCCTCCACTTT. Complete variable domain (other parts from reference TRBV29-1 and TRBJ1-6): SAVISQKPSRDICQRGTSLTIQCQVDSQVTMMFWYRQQPGQSLTLIATANQGSEATYESGFVIDKFPISRPNLTFSTLTVSNMSPEDSSIYLCSVQDRTYSPLHFGNGTRLTVT.

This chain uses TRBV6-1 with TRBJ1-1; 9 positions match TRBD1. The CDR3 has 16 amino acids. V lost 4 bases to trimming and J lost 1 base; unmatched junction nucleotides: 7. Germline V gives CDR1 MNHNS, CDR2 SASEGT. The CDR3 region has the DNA TGTGCCAGCAGTGCGGTACAGGGGGCCGAGAACACTGAAGCTTTCTTT. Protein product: CASSAVQGAENTEAFF.

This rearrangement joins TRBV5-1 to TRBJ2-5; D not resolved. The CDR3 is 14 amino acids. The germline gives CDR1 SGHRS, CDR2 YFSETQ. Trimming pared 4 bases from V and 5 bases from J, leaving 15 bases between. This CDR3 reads CASSPGGSQETQYF. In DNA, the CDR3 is TGCGCCAGCAGCCCGGGTGGCAGTCAGGAGACCCAGTACTTC.

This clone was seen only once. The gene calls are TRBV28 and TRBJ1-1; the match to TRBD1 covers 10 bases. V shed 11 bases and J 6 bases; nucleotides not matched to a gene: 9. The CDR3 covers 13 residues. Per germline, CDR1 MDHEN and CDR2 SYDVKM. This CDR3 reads CAARTGGIAEAFF. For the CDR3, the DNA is TGTGCCGCCAGGACAGGGGGGATCGCTGAAGCTTTCTTT.

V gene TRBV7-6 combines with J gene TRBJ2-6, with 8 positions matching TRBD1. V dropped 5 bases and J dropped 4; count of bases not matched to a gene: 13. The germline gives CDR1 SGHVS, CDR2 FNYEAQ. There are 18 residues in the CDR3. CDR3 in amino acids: CASSPQPTTGAGANVLTF. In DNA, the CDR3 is TGTGCCAGCAGCCCACAACCAACGACAGGGGCCGGGGCCAACGTCCTGACTTTC.

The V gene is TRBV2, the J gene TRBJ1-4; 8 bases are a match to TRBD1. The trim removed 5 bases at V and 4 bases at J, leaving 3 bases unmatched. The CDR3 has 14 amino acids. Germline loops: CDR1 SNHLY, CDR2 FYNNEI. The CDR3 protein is CASSWTGINEKLFF. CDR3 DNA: TGTGCCAGCAGTTGGACAGGGATTAATGAAAAACTGTTTTTT. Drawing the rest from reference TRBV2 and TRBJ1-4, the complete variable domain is EPEVTQTPSHQVTQMGQEVILRCVPISNHLYFYWYRQILGQKVEFLVSFYNNEISEKSEIFDDQFSVERPDGSNFTLKIRSTKLEDSAMYFCASSWTGINEKLFFGSGTQLSVL.

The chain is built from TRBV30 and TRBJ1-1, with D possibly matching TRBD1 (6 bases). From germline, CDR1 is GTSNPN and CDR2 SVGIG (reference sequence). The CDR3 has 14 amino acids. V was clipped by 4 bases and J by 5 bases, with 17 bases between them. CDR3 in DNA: TGTGCCTGGATGGGGCAGGGGCGAGGGACTGAAGCTTTCTTT. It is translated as CAWMGQGRGTEAFF.